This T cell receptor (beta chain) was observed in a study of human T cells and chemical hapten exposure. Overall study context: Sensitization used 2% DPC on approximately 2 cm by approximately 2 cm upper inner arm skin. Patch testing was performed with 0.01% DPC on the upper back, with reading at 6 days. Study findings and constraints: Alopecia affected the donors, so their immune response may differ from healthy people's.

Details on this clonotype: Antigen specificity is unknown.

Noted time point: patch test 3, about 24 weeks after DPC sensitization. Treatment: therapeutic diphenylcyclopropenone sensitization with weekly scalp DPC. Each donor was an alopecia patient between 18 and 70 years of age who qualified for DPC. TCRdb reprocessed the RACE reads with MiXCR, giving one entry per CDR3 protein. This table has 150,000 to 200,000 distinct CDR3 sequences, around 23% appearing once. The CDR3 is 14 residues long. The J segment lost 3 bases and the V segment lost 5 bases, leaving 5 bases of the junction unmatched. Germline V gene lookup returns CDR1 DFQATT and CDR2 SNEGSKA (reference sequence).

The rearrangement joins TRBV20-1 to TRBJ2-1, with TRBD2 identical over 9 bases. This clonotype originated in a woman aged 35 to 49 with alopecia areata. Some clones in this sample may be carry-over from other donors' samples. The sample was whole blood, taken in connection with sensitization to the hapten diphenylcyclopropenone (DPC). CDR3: CSARGTSHYNEQFF. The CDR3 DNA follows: TGCAGTGCTCGGGGGACTAGCCACTACAATGAGCAGTTCTTC.